The next 17 T cell receptor beta chains were all read from a single sample in a study of blood T cells in healthy people across ages. A sample-barcoded 5' primer and a J-beta primer mix were used in a second PCR of roughly 7 to 11 cycles. TCRdb reanalysed the 5' RACE reads using MiXCR and keeps one entry per CDR3 protein. Among about 1.8 million distinct CDR3 sequences listed, about 50% were seen once. The specimen was blood. The receptors come from a middle-aged woman in good health.

The chain employs TRBV6-5 and TRBJ1-2; maybe TRBD1 (5 bases). V was clipped by 6 bases and J by 10 bases, with 15 bases between them. The CDR3 spans 12 residues. Germline V gene data show CDR1 as MNHEY and CDR2 as SVGAGI. The CDR3 DNA reads TGTGCCAGCAGCAAGGCCTGGGGGGTCTACACCTTC. Translating gives CASSKAWGVYTF.

A single count supports this clonotype. The chain combines TRBV15 with TRBJ2-7; D is perhaps TRBD1 (6 bases). Germline loops: CDR1 LNHNV, CDR2 YYDKDF (reference sequence). V gave up 7 bases and J gave up 5 bases, with 15 bases separating them. The CDR3 is 13 residues long. This CDR3 is CATTALSGDEQYF. CDR3 DNA: TGTGCCACCACTGCGCTCTCAGGGGACGAGCAGTACTTC.

Concerning this clonotype: This may come from a read error, since a much larger clone is one base off. The chain recombines TRBV7-2 with TRBJ2-1, with 16 bases that match TRBD2. Germline V CDR1 and CDR2: SGHTA, FQGNSA. CDR3 size: 16 residues. CDR3 sequence: CASGGLAGGPRNGQFF. Here the CDR3 DNA reads TGTGCCAGCGGGGGACTAGCGGGGGGGCCGAGAAATGGGCAGTTCTTC.

CDR3 DNA sequence: TGTGCCAGCAGTTTATCGGCGCTGGTAAACATTCAGTACTTC. Residues: CASSLSALVNIQYF. The chain links TRBV28 to TRBJ2-4; unclear D gene. Trimming removed 1 base from V and 6 bases from J, with 10 bases in between. The CDR3 spans 14 residues. Germline V lookup: CDR1 MDHEN, CDR2 SYDVKM. The full variable domain, in which reference TRBV28 and TRBJ2-4 provide the parts outside the CDR3, is DVKVTQSSRYLVKRTGEKVFLECVQDMDHENMFWYRQDPGLGLRLIYFSYDVKMKEKGDIPEGYSVSREKKERFSLILESASTNQTSMYLCASSLSALVNIQYFGAGTRLSVL.

This clonotype has a handful of counts. The V gene is TRBV7-2, the J gene TRBJ1-2, with 12 bases that match TRBD1. This CDR3 is built from 14 residues. V gave up 1 base and J gave up 7 bases; unmatched junction bases: 1. Germline CDR1 reads SGHTA; CDR2 reads FQGNSA. The CDR3 DNA follows: TGTGCCAGCAGCTTAGGGGACAGGGGGCTTGGCTACACCTTC. Translation: CASSLGDRGLGYTF.

This clonotype was found once. The chain couples TRBV9 to TRBJ2-6; D possibly corresponds to TRBD2 (5 bases). V lost 5 bases to trimming and J lost 3 bases, with 15 bases between them. CDR3 length: 16 residues. Germline-derived CDR1 and CDR2 are SGDLS and YYNGEE. This chain's CDR3 is CASRGGSGSGANVLTF. CDR3 sequence (DNA): TGTGCCAGCAGGGGCGGGTCAGGCAGTGGGGCCAACGTCCTGACTTTC.

In its sample, this clonotype was seen a few times. The chain couples TRBV7-2 to TRBJ2-7; 10 bases fit TRBD2. The CDR3 totals 13 residues. The J segment lost 7 bases and the V segment lost 5 bases, leaving 5 bases of the junction unmatched. CDR1 and CDR2 from the germline V gene are SGHTA and FQGNSA. CDR3 residues: CASSQRGGFEQYF. CDR3 bases: TGTGCCAGCAGCCAGCGGGGGGGCTTTGAGCAGTACTTC.

J is TRBJ2-1 and V is TRBV7-2; the match to TRBD2 covers 8 bases. The CDR3 runs to 19 residues. V shed 2 bases and J 0 bases; nucleotides not matched to a gene: 12. CDR1 is SGHTA, CDR2 FQGNSA, per germline. Here the CDR3 DNA reads TGTGCCAGCAGCTTACGTAGTCGGGCGGGGGGCCGCTCCTACAATGAGCAGTTCTTC. Its protein product is CASSLRSRAGGRSYNEQFF.

This clonotype has only a few counts. This chain uses TRBV7-8 with TRBJ2-1; TRBD2 agrees at 9 bases. Germline V gene data show CDR1 as SGHVS and CDR2 as FQNEAQ. This CDR3 has 16 residues. J was trimmed by 4 bases and V by 4 bases; bases with no gene match: 8. In DNA, the CDR3 is TGTGCCAGCAGCTCCTTCGGGCGGGGGGGTTACAATGAGCAGTTCTTC. This codes for CASSSFGRGGYNEQFF.

This clonotype came up a few times. CDR3 bases: TGTGCCAGCAGTTTAGGACAGGGGTCTCCCTACAATGAGCAGTTCTTC. Translation: CASSLGQGSPYNEQFF. V usage is TRBV27 and J usage is TRBJ2-1; TRBD1 agrees at 9 bases. The V segment lost 2 bases and the J segment 2 bases; nucleotides outside the gene matches: 4. This CDR3 is 16 amino acids long. CDR1 is MNHEY, CDR2 SMNVEV, per germline (reference sequence).

In this sample, this clonotype turned up a few times. This chain uses TRBV7-6 with TRBJ2-5; D not certain. CDR3 length equals 14 residues. CDR1 is SGHVS and CDR2 is FNYEAQ in the germline V gene. Trimming removed 5 bases at V and 3 bases at J, with 13 bases between. CDR3 residues: CASSLQTRKETQYF. As DNA, the CDR3 is TGTGCCAGCAGCCTCCAGACTCGAAAAGAGACCCAGTACTTC.

This clonotype was seen more than once but under ten times. The V gene is TRBV7-2, the J gene TRBJ1-6, with D unresolved. CDR3 length: 13 residues. CDR1 and CDR2 (germline): SGHTA, FQGNSA. Trimming cost V 5 bases and J 14 bases, with 16 bases left between them. CDR3 region: CASSAAGGVALHF. The CDR3 DNA sequence: TGTGCCAGCAGCGCGGCAGGTGGCGTAGCCCTCCACTTT.

The sample holds a few counts of this clonotype. The rearrangement joins TRBV12-3 or TRBV12-4 to TRBJ2-5, with TRBD1 matching 8 bases. V lost 6 bases, J lost 2 bases, and 8 bases stayed unmatched. CDR3 size: 15 residues. Written as DNA, the CDR3 is TGTGCCAGCAGATCGACGGGGACAGGACAAGAGACCCAGTACTTC. Its protein product is CASRSTGTGQETQYF.

This clonotype was seen a few times. This chain joins TRBV9 and TRBJ2-1; D unresolved. V gave up 0 bases and J gave up 0 bases, with 10 bases separating them. CDR1 and CDR2 (germline): SGDLS, YYNGEE. The CDR3 has 16 amino acids. CDR3 sequence (DNA): TGTGCCAGCAGCGTAGAGGCCAGAAGCTCCTACAATGAGCAGTTCTTC. Its protein product is CASSVEARSSYNEQFF.

This chain links TRBV2 with TRBJ2-5; D possibly corresponds to TRBD2 (6 bases). CDR1 SNHLY and CDR2 FYNNEI come from the germline V gene. V lost 7 bases and J 5 bases, leaving 14 bases between the germline ends. The CDR3 spans 13 residues. This chain's CDR3 is CASKTGGGETQYF. The CDR3 DNA sequence: TGTGCCAGCAAAACTGGAGGAGGGGAGACCCAGTACTTC.

This clonotype showed up just a few times. The chain uses TRBV11-3 and TRBJ2-3; D is undetermined. The CDR3 is 13 residues long. Germline CDR1 SGHNT, CDR2 YENEEA. Trimming took 0 bases from V and 5 from J, leaving 6 bases between them. The CDR3 coding sequence is TGTGCCAGCAGCTTAGAATCTATAGATACGCAGTATTTT. Encoded protein: CASSLESIDTQYF.

This clonotype appeared a single time. The rearrangement uses TRBV7-2 and TRBJ2-3; the match to TRBD2 covers 7 bases. CDR3 size: 16 residues. Germline values: CDR1 SGHTA, CDR2 FQGNSA. V lost 4 bases and J lost 1; bases outside the gene matches: 8. The CDR3 loop reads CASSSVPAGRTDTQYF. Here the CDR3 DNA reads TGTGCCAGCAGCTCAGTTCCAGCGGGACGCACAGATACGCAGTATTTT.